This T cell receptor beta chain was sequenced during a study of immune evolution from preneoplasia to lung adenocarcinoma. For the study at large: HLA loss of heterozygosity: about 7% AIS, approximately 15% MIA, around 33% ADC, none AAH.

Whole-study findings and limits: From normal lung to invasive adenocarcinoma, top clone frequencies appeared to decrease. Later-stage lesions seemingly showed higher T cell density and diversity than normal lung.

The ends lost 1 base at V and 4 bases at J; junction bases unmatched: 3. CDR1 MNHEY and CDR2 SVGAGI come from the germline V gene. The CDR3 contains 15 residues. The assay was immunoSEQ multiplex PCR, and TCRdb's table has in-frame clones only and misses some. The table records approximately 10,000 clones, about four fifths of them present only once. About this clone itself: Its matching antigen is unknown.

Resections took place in Japan or China from about 2014 to 2017. The receptor comes from a donor aged 70 or older with lung adenocarcinoma. The chain uses TRBV6-5 and TRBJ1-2; 10 bases line up with TRBD1. Sequencing input: FFPE minimally invasive lung adenocarcinoma tissue. The CDR3 coding sequence is TGTGCCAGCAGTTACTTGGACAGGGGGACCTATGGCTACACCTTC. Amino acids: CASSYLDRGTYGYTF.